This T cell receptor beta chain was retrieved from a study of T cells after yellow fever vaccination. The CDR3 is 14 amino acids. Trimming left V 2 bases short and J 11 bases short, with 16 bases between. Germline lookup yields CDR1 SGHVS and CDR2 FQNEAQ. Each CDR3 protein gets one entry after TCRdb re-called the 5' RACE reads with MiXCR. The table shows some 390,000 distinct CDR3 sequences, with roughly 20% occurring only once. Sequences were derived from PBMCs, sampled before the yellow fever booster vaccination. This sequence originates from a man aged 18 to 29 who received the YFV17D yellow fever vaccine. The rearrangement uses TRBV7-8 and TRBJ1-5; maybe TRBD1 (5 bases). The DNA for the CDR3 is TGTGCCAGCAGCTTAATCGGGGCCACTGGGGCCCAGCATTTT. Translating it yields CASSLIGATGAQHF.